The next 8 T cell receptor beta chains were all read from a single sample in a study of cytomegalovirus exposure and HLA in healthy donors (dated by TCRdb to between 2016 and 2019). To prepare the library, the immunoSEQ multiplex PCR assay was applied. For the multiplex PCR, a mixture combining 60 forward primers for TCR Vbeta segments and 13 reverse primers for TCR Jbeta segments was used. This immuneACCESS table, as held by TCRdb, lists in-frame sequences with V and J called but not all clones. Of the missing ones, under half trace to an unresolved V gene in checked studies; the others have no known cause. Present in this sample are about 150,000 clones, around 80% of which were seen just once. About 13% of the sample comes from the top ten. Sequencing was done on a sample of PBMCs. These receptors were taken from a man aged 25 to 45 in good health and CMV-seropositive.

This chain joins TRBV28 and TRBJ2-7; 7 positions agree with TRBD1. CDR1 MDHEN and CDR2 SYDVKM come from the germline V gene. V lost 6 bases and J lost 4; bases outside the gene matches: 3. This CDR3 has 12 amino acids. For the CDR3, the DNA is TGTGCCAGCAGCGACAGGGCTTACGAGCAGTACTTC. Protein product: CASSDRAYEQYF.

V usage is TRBV5-4 and J usage is TRBJ1-2, with D possibly matching TRBD1 (6 bases). Germline CDR1 and CDR2: SGHNT and YYREEE (reference sequence). This CDR3 spans 13 amino acids. With 0 bases removed from V and 3 bases from J, the gap between germline ends came to 6 bases. In DNA, the CDR3 is TGTGCCAGCAGCTTGGGACAGGACTATGGCTACACCTTC. Protein product: CASSLGQDYGYTF.

This chain links TRBV19 with TRBJ2-1; 7 positions agree with TRBD1. CDR1 is LNHDA, CDR2 SQIVND, per germline (reference sequence). Trimming at V came to 2 bases and at J to 9 bases, leaving 16 bases not matched to a gene. The CDR3 totals 17 residues. CDR3 sequence reads: CASSISIVRGGGSEQFF. The CDR3, as DNA: TGTGCCAGTAGTATAAGTATAGTGAGAGGGGGCGGATCTGAGCAGTTCTTC.

The chain recombines TRBV28 with TRBJ2-1; D might be TRBD2 (6 bases). In germline, CDR1 is MDHEN, CDR2 SYDVKM. The CDR3 sequence is 15 residues long. Trimming left V 10 bases short and J 1 base short, with 17 bases between. The CDR3 spells CATAPAGRSYNEQFF. CDR3 in DNA: TGTGCCACCGCCCCCGCGGGACGGTCCTACAATGAGCAGTTCTTC.

The rearrangement joins TRBV27 to TRBJ2-7; 8 bases map to TRBD1. The CDR3 has 14 amino acids. CDR1 and CDR2 from the germline V gene are MNHEY and SMNVEV (reference sequence). V shed 6 bases and J 6 bases; nucleotides not matched to a gene: 10. DNA for the CDR3: TGTGCCAGCAGACAAGGACAGGGTGGTGGCGAGCAGTACTTC. It is translated as CASRQGQGGGEQYF.

The rearrangement joins TRBV7-2 to TRBJ2-7, with 12 positions matching TRBD2. CDR3 length: 17 residues. The J segment lost 2 bases and the V segment lost 0 bases, leaving 5 bases of the junction unmatched. Germline loops: CDR1 SGHTA, CDR2 FQGNSA. CDR3 residues: CASSLAALAGGPYEQYF. The CDR3 DNA is TGTGCCAGCAGCTTAGCGGCTCTAGCGGGAGGGCCCTACGAGCAGTACTTC.

The CDR3 spells CASSSGLAGSRETQYF. CDR3 in DNA: TGTGCCAGCAGTTCCGGACTAGCGGGGTCTAGGGAGACCCAGTACTTC. The V call is TRBV27, the J call TRBJ2-5, with 12 bases identical to TRBD2. This CDR3 contains 16 residues. The trim removed 4 bases at V and 5 bases at J, leaving 8 bases unmatched. Per germline, CDR1 MNHEY and CDR2 SMNVEV (reference sequence).

This chain links TRBV9 with TRBJ2-7; TRBD2 matches at 12 bases. The CDR3 runs to 16 residues. Germline V CDR1 and CDR2: SGDLS, YYNGEE. The V segment lost 0 bases and the J segment 2 bases; nucleotides outside the gene matches: 3. This CDR3 is CASSVGTSGTAYEQYF. DNA for the CDR3: TGTGCCAGCAGCGTAGGGACTAGCGGGACCGCCTACGAGCAGTACTTC.